These T cell receptor beta chains were read from a single sample in a study of blood T cells in healthy people across ages. MiXCR, applied by TCRdb to the 5' RACE reads, yields one record per CDR3 protein. The sample records about 760,000 distinct CDR3 sequences, 20% to 25% being singletons. This sample was shared with a second study, whose subject was T cells of mothers and their children.

Sample: blood. All receptors derive from a boy under 18 in good health. CDR3s include the opening cysteine and the closing phenylalanine or tryptophan.

CDR3 length: 11; V gene: TRBV20-1; CDR3 protein: CSVPLRYEQYF
CDR3 length: 17; V gene: TRBV6-1; CDR3 protein: CASSEAILEPQNYGYTF
CDR3 length: 15; V gene: TRBV9; CDR3 protein: CASSVGDRPTDTQYF
CDR3 length: 12; V gene: TRBV29-1; CDR3 protein: CSVASVNYGYTF
CDR3 length: 13; V gene: TRBV12-3/TRBV12-4; CDR3 protein: CASSSRQGETQYF
CDR3 length: 14; V gene: TRBV7-8; CDR3 protein: CASSVGLGNEKLFF
CDR3 length: 16; V gene: TRBV14; CDR3 protein: CASSQGWERGADTQYF
CDR3 length: 14; V gene: TRBV20-1; CDR3 protein: CSARDSQGTDTQYF
CDR3 length: 11; V gene: TRBV20-1; CDR3 protein: CSAQRGNEQYF
CDR3 length: 14; V gene: TRBV12-3/TRBV12-4; CDR3 protein: CASNIQGSPYEQYF
CDR3 length: 19; V gene: TRBV5-6; CDR3 protein: CASSTLLWTSGRAPDTQYF
CDR3 length: 14; V gene: TRBV6-6; CDR3 protein: CASSYLQEDDGYTF
CDR3 length: 14; V gene: TRBV25-1; CDR3 protein: CASSESDKRNEQFF
CDR3 length: 16; V gene: TRBV27; CDR3 protein: CASSPPWDTNTGELFF
CDR3 length: 13; V gene: TRBV7-3; CDR3 protein: CASSGGSQETQYF
CDR3 length: 14; V gene: TRBV27; CDR3 protein: CASSWTSGGYEQFF
CDR3 length: 16; V gene: TRBV5-6; CDR3 protein: CASSFLGGWYQETQYF
CDR3 length: 15; V gene: TRBV7-9; CDR3 protein: CASSCSWAGIYEQYF
CDR3 length: 14; V gene: TRBV6-1; CDR3 protein: CASLGQPNTGELFF
CDR3 length: 12; V gene: TRBV27; CDR3 protein: CATQRGNNEQFF
CDR3 length: 16; V gene: TRBV2; CDR3 protein: CASSDAIAMGYNEQFF
CDR3 length: 16; V gene: TRBV28; CDR3 protein: CASSFGLAGRFYEQYF
CDR3 length: 14; V gene: TRBV4-3; CDR3 protein: CASSQRDGNYGYTF
CDR3 length: 15; V gene: TRBV7-2; CDR3 protein: CASTSVPTAYYGYTF
CDR3 length: 17; V gene: TRBV9; CDR3 protein: CASSVEGGDSSSYEQYF
CDR3 length: 16; V gene: TRBV6-2/TRBV6-3; CDR3 protein: CASSYSPEWGTYEQYF
CDR3 length: 13; V gene: TRBV7-6; CDR3 protein: CASSHRATGELFF
CDR3 length: 14; V gene: TRBV30; CDR3 protein: CACNPGGRDNEQFF
CDR3 length: 12; V gene: TRBV29-1; CDR3 protein: CSVLSGGDPQYF
CDR3 length: 13; V gene: TRBV29-1; CDR3 protein: CSVVAGLNEKLFF
CDR3 length: 14; V gene: TRBV7-9; CDR3 protein: CASIGLAGYNEQFF
CDR3 length: 15; V gene: TRBV7-2; CDR3 protein: CASSARTVSGNTIYF
CDR3 length: 17; V gene: TRBV28; CDR3 protein: CASSQLPGLTGGETQYF
CDR3 length: 14; V gene: TRBV5-8; CDR3 protein: CASSLGDADQPQHF
CDR3 length: 13; V gene: TRBV20-1; CDR3 protein: CSASGEHNGELFF
CDR3 length: 17; V gene: TRBV7-2; CDR3 protein: CASILPQLAGGPDTQYF
CDR3 length: 14; V gene: TRBV28; CDR3 protein: CASSYGPGPYEQYF
CDR3 length: 15; V gene: TRBV9; CDR3 protein: CASSDSEGAGETQYF
CDR3 length: 13; V gene: TRBV28; CDR3 protein: CASLLVGATRYTF
CDR3 length: 17; V gene: TRBV6-1; CDR3 protein: CASSEAARLSGANVLTF
CDR3 length: 16; V gene: TRBV4-3; CDR3 protein: CASSQAGPTYQETQCF
CDR3 length: 12; V gene: TRBV11-2; CDR3 protein: CASSFVYYEQYF
CDR3 length: 13; V gene: TRBV15; CDR3 protein: CATSRDLGDEQFF
CDR3 length: 16; V gene: TRBV20-1; CDR3 protein: CSARDLSDRANSPLHF
CDR3 length: 13; V gene: TRBV6-6; CDR3 protein: CASSGTETYGYTF
CDR3 length: 15; V gene: TRBV7-2; CDR3 protein: CASSLAGIEDETQYF
CDR3 length: 17; V gene: TRBV7-2; CDR3 protein: CASSLVSQTLAKNIQYF
CDR3 length: 16; V gene: TRBV11-1; CDR3 protein: CASSQNPLGGGETQHF
CDR3 length: 15; V gene: TRBV5-5; CDR3 protein: CASSLEGGKGHEQYF
CDR3 length: 16; V gene: TRBV6-2/TRBV6-3; CDR3 protein: CASSVQGRGENTEAFF
CDR3 length: 14; V gene: TRBV3-1; CDR3 protein: CASSRRASGDTQYF
CDR3 length: 15; V gene: TRBV6-5; CDR3 protein: CTSSYGGISGNTIYF